This section outlines one T cell receptor (beta chain) sequence together with its context. As yet, its antigen is unknown. The data derive from a study of T cell repertoires in cytomegalovirus infection. The overall study: Evidence of both CMV infection and a matching HLA type came from public TCR beta signatures.

In TCRdb, the reads were re-called with MiXCR into one record per CDR3 protein. The sample records fewer than 550,000 distinct CDR3 sequences, roughly 31% being singletons. Study-level results: Cumulative frequency (of public TCR beta family members) identified carriers of CMV plus the relevant HLA. Across the ex vivo response, the dominant clonotypes were HLA-C-restricted CMV-specific TCR beta clonotypes.

This CDR3 contains 14 residues. The V gene's germline CDR1 is LGHNA and CDR2 YSLEER. V gave up 0 bases and J gave up 5 bases, with 8 bases separating them. The material sequenced was PBMCs. This clonotype originated in a human donor in good health (CMV status not recorded). Some clones in this sample may be carry-over from other donors' samples. The chain has TRBV4-3 and TRBJ1-5; D is perhaps TRBD1 (6 bases). This chain's CDR3 is CASSQDNRDQPQHF. The CDR3 DNA reads TGCGCCAGCAGCCAAGACAACAGGGATCAGCCCCAGCATTTT.